This TCR beta chain appears in the sequencing data of a study of T cells after yellow fever vaccination. Across the study: Fractions of limited cellularity were prepared by means of SMART-Seq v4 Ultra Low Input.

The length of the CDR3 is 13 residues. Between the trimmed V and J ends, which lost 7 bases and 5 bases, there was a span of 14 bases. TCRdb re-called the 5' RACE reads through MiXCR, storing one row per CDR3 protein. The table shows approximately 600,000 distinct CDR3 sequences, with 9% to 15% occurring only once. This clonotype has a count of ten or more. The chain has TRBV12-3 or TRBV12-4 and TRBJ2-5; D is possibly TRBD2 (6 bases). This sample comprised PBMCs, obtained on the day of the yellow fever booster vaccination. This TCR came from a man under 40 who received the YFV17D yellow fever vaccine. The CDR3, as DNA: TGTGCCAGCACCAGTGGGGGAGGTGAGACCCAGTACTTC. It translates to CASTSGGGETQYF.